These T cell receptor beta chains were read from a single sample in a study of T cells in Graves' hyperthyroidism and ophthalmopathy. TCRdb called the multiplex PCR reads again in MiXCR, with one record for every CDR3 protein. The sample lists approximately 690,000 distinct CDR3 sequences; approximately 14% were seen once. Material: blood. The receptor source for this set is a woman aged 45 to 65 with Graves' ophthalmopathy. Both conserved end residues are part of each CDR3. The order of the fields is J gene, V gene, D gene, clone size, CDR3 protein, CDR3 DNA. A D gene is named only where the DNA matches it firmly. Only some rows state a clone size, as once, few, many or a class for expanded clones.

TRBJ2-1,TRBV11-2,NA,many,CASSLDLPSYNEQFF,TGTGCCAGCAGCTTAGATCTTCCCTCCTACAATGAGCAGTTCTTC
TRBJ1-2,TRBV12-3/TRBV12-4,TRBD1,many,CASRGQGALNYGYTF,TGTGCCAGCAGAGGACAGGGGGCTTTAAACTATGGCTACACCTTC
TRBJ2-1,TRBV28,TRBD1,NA,CASNSGTGGYDEQFF,TGTGCCAGCAACTCCGGGACAGGGGGCTACGATGAGCAGTTCTTC
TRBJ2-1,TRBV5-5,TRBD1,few,CASSPGTGINNEQFF,TGTGCCAGCAGCCCGGGGACAGGGATAAACAATGAGCAGTTCTTC
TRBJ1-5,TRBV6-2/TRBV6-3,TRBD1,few,CASTSTRQGLNQPQHF,TGTGCCAGCACTTCGACAAGACAGGGCCTCAATCAGCCCCAGCATTTT
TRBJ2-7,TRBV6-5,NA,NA,CASSYSGRHSSSYEQYF,TGTGCCAGCAGTTACTCGGGTCGGCACTCGAGCTCCTACGAGCAGTACTTC
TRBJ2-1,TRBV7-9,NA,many,CASSLALVNEQFF,TGTGCCAGCAGCTTAGCCCTAGTTAATGAGCAGTTCTTC
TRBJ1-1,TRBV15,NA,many,CATSREFGMGKAFF,TGTGCCACCAGCAGAGAATTTGGCATGGGAAAAGCTTTCTTT
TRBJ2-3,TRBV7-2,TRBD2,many,CASSPGLAGADTQYF,TGTGCCAGCAGCCCAGGGCTAGCGGGAGCAGATACGCAGTATTTT
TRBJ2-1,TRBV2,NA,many,CASSAIRGHSNEQFF,TGTGCCAGCAGTGCCATCCGGGGGCATTCCAATGAGCAGTTCTTC
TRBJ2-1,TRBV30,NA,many,CAWSPRRVNYNEQFF,TGTGCCTGGAGCCCGAGGCGGGTTAATTACAATGAGCAGTTCTTC
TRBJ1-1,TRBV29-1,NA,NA,CSGRVTDTEAFF,TGCAGCGGAAGAGTGACAGACACTGAAGCTTTCTTT
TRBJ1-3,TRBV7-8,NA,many,CASSPDFHTIYF,TGTGCCAGCAGCCCGGACTTTCACACCATATATTTT
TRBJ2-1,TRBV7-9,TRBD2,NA,CASSSRLAGDYNEQFF,TGTGCCAGCAGCTCGCGACTAGCGGGAGACTACAATGAGCAGTTCTTC
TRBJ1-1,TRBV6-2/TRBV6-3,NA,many,CASREETPMNTEAFF,TGTGCCAGCAGAGAAGAGACACCCATGAACACTGAAGCTTTCTTT
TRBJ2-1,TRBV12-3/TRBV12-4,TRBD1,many,CASRSPGQGYNEQFF,TGTGCCAGCAGGAGTCCGGGACAGGGGTACAATGAGCAGTTCTTC
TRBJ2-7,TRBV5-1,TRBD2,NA,CASSEFSGSSYEQYF,TGCGCCAGCAGCGAATTTAGCGGGAGCTCCTACGAGCAGTACTTC
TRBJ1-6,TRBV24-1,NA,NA,CATSTGGDSPLHF,TGTGCCACCAGTACCGGAGGGGATTCACCCCTCCACTTT
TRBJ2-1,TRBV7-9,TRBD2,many,CASSSPGASGITYNEQFF,TGTGCCAGCAGCTCCCCAGGTGCTAGCGGGATAACTTACAATGAGCAGTTCTTC
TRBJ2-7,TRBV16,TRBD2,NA,CASSHSSGRSPYEQYF,TGTGCCAGCAGCCATAGTAGCGGGAGGAGCCCCTACGAGCAGTACTTC
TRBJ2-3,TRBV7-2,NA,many,CASSSLIHSGLSTDTQYF,TGTGCCAGCAGCTCCCTGATTCATAGCGGCCTTAGCACAGATACGCAGTATTTT
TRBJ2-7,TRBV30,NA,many,CAWSNLEYEQYF,TGTGCCTGGAGTAACCTAGAGTATGAGCAGTACTTC
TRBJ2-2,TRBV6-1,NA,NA,CASRDRGRELFF,TGTGCCAGCAGAGACCGGGGGAGGGAGCTGTTTTTT
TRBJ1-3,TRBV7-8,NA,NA,CASSLASSNTIYF,TGTGCCAGCAGCTTAGCATCATCAAACACCATATATTTT
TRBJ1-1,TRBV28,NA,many,CASSPPGGYTEAFF,TGTGCCAGCAGCCCTCCTGGGGGATACACTGAAGCTTTCTTT
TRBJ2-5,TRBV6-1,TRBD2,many,CASSTGLAGVMETQYF,TGTGCCAGCAGTACTGGACTAGCGGGAGTGATGGAGACCCAGTACTTC
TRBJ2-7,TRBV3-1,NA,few,CASSQLPENAQYF,TGTGCCAGCAGCCAATTACCAGAGAATGCGCAGTACTTC
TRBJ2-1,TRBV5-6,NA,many,CASSYLDSPSYNEQFF,TGTGCCAGCAGCTACCTTGACAGCCCTTCCTACAATGAGCAGTTCTTC
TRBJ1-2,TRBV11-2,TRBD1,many,CASSPTGFYGYTF,TGTGCCAGCAGCCCGACAGGGTTCTATGGCTACACCTTC
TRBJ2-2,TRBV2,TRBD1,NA,CASRDRVGELFF,TGTGCCAGCAGGGACAGGGTCGGGGAGCTGTTTTTT
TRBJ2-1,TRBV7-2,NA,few,CASSLLFSRGNEQFF,TGTGCCAGCAGCTTATTGTTCTCCAGGGGCAATGAGCAGTTCTTC
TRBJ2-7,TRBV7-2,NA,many,CASSLEAWAGRHYEQYF,TGTGCCAGCAGCTTAGAGGCCTGGGCGGGACGCCACTACGAGCAGTACTTC
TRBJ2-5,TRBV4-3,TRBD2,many,CASSQLAGQETQYF,TGCGCCAGCAGCCAACTAGCGGGGCAAGAGACCCAGTACTTC
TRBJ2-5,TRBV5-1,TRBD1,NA,CASSRKTGTVSETQYF,TGCGCCAGCAGCCGAAAAACCGGGACAGTATCTGAGACCCAGTACTTC
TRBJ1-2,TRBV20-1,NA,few,CSAIRGRNYGYTF,TGCAGTGCTATCAGGGGCCGAAACTATGGCTACACCTTC
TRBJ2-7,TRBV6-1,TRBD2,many,CASSAWGRARGEQYF,TGTGCCAGTAGTGCGTGGGGGAGGGCGAGAGGCGAGCAGTACTTC
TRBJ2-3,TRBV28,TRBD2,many,CASSLPPLLAGGDTQYF,TGTGCCAGCAGTTTACCCCCTTTACTAGCGGGAGGGGATACGCAGTATTTT